This T cell receptor beta chain came from a study of cytomegalovirus exposure and HLA in healthy donors. General study points: Cytomegalovirus association was listed for about 170 TCR beta chains. The authors confirmed in vitro that three CMV-associated chains were specific for CMV antigens. Accurate prediction of HLA-A and HLA-B alleles (for most subjects) was reportedly achieved from TCR beta sequences.

On this clone itself: Its antigen is not known.

The CDR3 has 14 amino acids. V dropped 4 bases and J dropped 5 bases, with 14 bases sitting between them. Germline assignment: CDR1 SNHLY and CDR2 FYNNEI. Amplification used 60 Vbeta primers and 13 Jbeta primers. TCRdb keeps only in-frame clones here, not all; method: immunoSEQ multiplex PCR. The listing records 220,000 or so clones. Whereas donors were nominally healthy upon sampling, unrecorded immune exposures were probable. This receptor was obtained from a girl aged 2-10 years in good health and CMV-seropositive. Sequencing was performed on PBMCs. The chain carries TRBV2 and TRBJ1-1, with D hard to call. CDR3 in amino acids: CASSVEGGRTEAFF. Here the CDR3 DNA reads TGTGCCAGCAGTGTCGAGGGAGGGCGAACTGAAGCTTTCTTT. Combining the CDR3 with reference TRBV2 and TRBJ1-1 gives the whole variable domain EPEVTQTPSHQVTQMGQEVILRCVPISNHLYFYWYRQILGQKVEFLVSFYNNEISEKSEIFDDQFSVERPDGSNFTLKIRSTKLEDSAMYFCASSVEGGRTEAFFGQGTRLTVV.